This TCR beta chain derives from a study of blood T cell repertoires in COVID-19. On the study more broadly: Specimens from acute and convalescent COVID-19 originated in the United States, Italy and Spain.

Clones were read by immunoSEQ multiplex PCR, and TCRdb kept only the in-frame ones, dropping some. The sample holds under 200,000 clones, approximately 84% seen once. Trimming removed 6 bases at V and 1 base at J, with 15 bases between. Per the germline V gene, CDR1 is MNHEY and CDR2 is SVGAGI. The CDR3 is 15 residues long. V is TRBV6-5 and J is TRBJ2-5, with D tentatively TRBD2 (5 bases). Material for sequencing was peripheral blood. The receptor was derived from a woman between 50 and 59 years old with COVID-19, enrolled during active disease. CDR3 sequence: CASRYGLPGQETQYF. In DNA form, the CDR3 reads TGTGCCAGCAGATACGGACTGCCTGGCCAAGAGACCCAGTACTTC.